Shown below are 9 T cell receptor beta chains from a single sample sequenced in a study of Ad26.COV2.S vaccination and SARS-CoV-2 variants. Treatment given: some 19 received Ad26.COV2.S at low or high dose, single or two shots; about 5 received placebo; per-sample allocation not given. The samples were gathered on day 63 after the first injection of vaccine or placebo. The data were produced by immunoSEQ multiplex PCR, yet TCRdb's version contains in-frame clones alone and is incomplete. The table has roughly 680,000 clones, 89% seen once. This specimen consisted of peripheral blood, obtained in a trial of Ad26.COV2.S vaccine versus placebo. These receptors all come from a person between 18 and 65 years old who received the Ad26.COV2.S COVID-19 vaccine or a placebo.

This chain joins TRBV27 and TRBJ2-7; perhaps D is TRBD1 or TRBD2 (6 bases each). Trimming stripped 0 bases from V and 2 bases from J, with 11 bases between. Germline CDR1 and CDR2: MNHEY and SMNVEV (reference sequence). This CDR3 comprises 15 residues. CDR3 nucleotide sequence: TGTGCCAGCAGTTTATCGACTAGGGGGACCTACGAGCAGTACTTC. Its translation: CASSLSTRGTYEQYF.

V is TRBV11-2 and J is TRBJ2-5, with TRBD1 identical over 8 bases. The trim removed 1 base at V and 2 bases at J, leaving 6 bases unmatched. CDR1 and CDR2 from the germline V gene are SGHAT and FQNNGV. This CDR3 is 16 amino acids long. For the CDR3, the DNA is TGTGCCAGCAGCTTAGTGGGGCAGGGGGCTCAAGAGACCCAGTACTTC. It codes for CASSLVGQGAQETQYF. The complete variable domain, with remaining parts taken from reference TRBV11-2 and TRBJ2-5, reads EAGVAQSPRYKIIEKRQSVAFWCNPISGHATLYWYQQILGQGPKLLIQFQNNGVVDDSQLPKDRFSAERLKGVDSTLKIQPAKLEDSAVYLCASSLVGQGAQETQYFGPGTRLLVL.

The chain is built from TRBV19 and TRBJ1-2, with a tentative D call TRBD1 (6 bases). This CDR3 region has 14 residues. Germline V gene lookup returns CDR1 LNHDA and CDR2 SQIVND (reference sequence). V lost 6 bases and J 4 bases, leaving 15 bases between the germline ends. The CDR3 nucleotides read TGTGCCAGTAGCCGAGAGGGGGGGGCCTATGGCTACACCTTC. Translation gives CASSREGGAYGYTF. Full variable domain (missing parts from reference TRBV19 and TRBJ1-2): DGGITQSPKYLFRKEGQNVTLSCEQNLNHDAMYWYRQDPGQGLRLIYYSQIVNDFQKGDIAEGYSVSREKKESFPLTVTSAQKNPTAFYLCASSREGGAYGYTFGSGTRLTVV.

DNA for the CDR3: TGTGCCAGCAGCCCCTCGGGCTCCTACAATGAGCAGTTCTTC. It translates to CASSPSGSYNEQFF. J is TRBJ2-1 and V is TRBV6-2 or TRBV6-3; the D is unclear. Trimming shortened V by 6 bases and J by 0 bases, and 9 bases separated the two germline ends. Germline V gene lookup returns CDR1 MNHEY and CDR2 SVGEGT. This CDR3 has 14 amino acids.

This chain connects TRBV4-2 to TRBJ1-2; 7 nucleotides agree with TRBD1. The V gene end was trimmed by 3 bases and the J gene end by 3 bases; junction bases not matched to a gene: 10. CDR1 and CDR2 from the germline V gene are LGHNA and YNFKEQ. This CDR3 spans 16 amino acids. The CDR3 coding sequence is TGTGCCAGCAGCCAGGCCCGAAACAGGGGAGACTATGGCTACACCTTC. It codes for CASSQARNRGDYGYTF.

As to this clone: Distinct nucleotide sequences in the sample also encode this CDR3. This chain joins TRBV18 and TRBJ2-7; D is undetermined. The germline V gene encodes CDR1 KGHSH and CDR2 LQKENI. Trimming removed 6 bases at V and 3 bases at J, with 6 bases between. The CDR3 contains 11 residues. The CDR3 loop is CASSPGYEQYF. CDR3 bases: TGTGCCAGCTCTCCAGGCTACGAGCAGTACTTC.

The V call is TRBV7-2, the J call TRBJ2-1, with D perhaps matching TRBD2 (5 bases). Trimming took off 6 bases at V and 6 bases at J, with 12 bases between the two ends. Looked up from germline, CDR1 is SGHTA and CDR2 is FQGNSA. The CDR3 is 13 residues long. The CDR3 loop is CASRVDFINEQFF. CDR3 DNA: TGTGCCAGCAGAGTGGACTTCATCAATGAGCAGTTCTTC. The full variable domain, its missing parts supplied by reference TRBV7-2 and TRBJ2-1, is GAGVSQSPSNKVTEKGKDVELRCDPISGHTALYWYRQSLGQGLEFLIYFQGNSAPDKSGLPSDRFSAERTGGSVSTLTIQRTQQEDSAVYLCASRVDFINEQFFGPGTRLTVL.

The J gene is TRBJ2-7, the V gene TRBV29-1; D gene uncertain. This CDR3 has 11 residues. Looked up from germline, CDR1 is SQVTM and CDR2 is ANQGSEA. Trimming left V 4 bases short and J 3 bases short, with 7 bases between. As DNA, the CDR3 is TGCAGCGTTGGGAGTGTCTACGAGCAGTACTTC. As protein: CSVGSVYEQYF.

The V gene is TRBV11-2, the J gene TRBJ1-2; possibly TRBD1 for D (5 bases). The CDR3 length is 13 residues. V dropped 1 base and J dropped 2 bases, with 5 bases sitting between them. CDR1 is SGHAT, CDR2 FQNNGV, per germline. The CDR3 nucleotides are TGTGCCAGCAGCTTAGCAGGGAACTATGGCTACACCTTC. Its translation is CASSLAGNYGYTF.